This T cell receptor beta chain came from a study of shared T cell receptors in the human thymus. Profiling relied on immunoSEQ multiplex PCR, and the TCRdb table lists in-frame clones only, not all of them. The sample shows 720,000 or so clones, over 75% of them seen only once. With V trimmed by 0 bases and J by 3 bases, 5 bases remained unmatched. The CDR3 runs to 17 residues. Germline V gene lookup returns CDR1 SGHRS and CDR2 YFSETQ. The data also belong to a second study, concerning human thymus T cells. Per that paper: Having surgery to correct congenital heart defects, healthy Finnish infants acted as the donors. Thymic samples were excised during corrective heart operations. Both thymic and peripheral blood repertoires showed apparently biased V and J usage. What related research reported was that thymic repertoires overlapped highly among unrelated individuals.

The TCR sequence derives from a girl under three years old with a congenital heart defect. Input material: thymocytes. This chain joins TRBV5-1 and TRBJ2-1; 11 nucleotides align to TRBD1. CDR3 coding DNA: TGCGCCAGCAGCTTGGGGACAGGGGGCGCACACTACAATGAGCAGTTCTTC. As protein: CASSLGTGGAHYNEQFF.